These T cell receptor beta chains were read from a single sample in a study of shared clonotypes between healthy human individuals. Profiled with immunoSEQ multiplex PCR; TCRdb holds only in-frame clones, not every one. The top ten hold 0.1% to 0.15% of the sample, which has millions of clones, 90% to 95% seen once. Sequences were obtained from naive CD4+ T cells sorted from blood. The receptor source for this set is a man aged 18 to 35 in good health. CDR3s include the opening cysteine and the closing phenylalanine or tryptophan. Fields, in order: clone size, D gene, V gene, J gene, CDR3 protein, CDR3 DNA. The D gene is left open where the match is weak. The listing skips clone size in some rows; elsewhere it reads once, few, many or a size class.

>NA|NA|TRBV5-1|TRBJ1-6
CASREGRVDSPLHF
TGCGCCAGCAGAGAGGGACGGGTGGATTCACCCCTCCACTTT
>NA|TRBD1|TRBV7-2|TRBJ1-2
CASSRQGDWGYGYTF
TGTGCCAGCAGCCGACAGGGGGACTGGGGCTATGGCTACACCTTC
>NA|NA|TRBV10-1|TRBJ1-1
CASSESSARENTEAFF
TGCGCCAGCAGTGAGTCGTCAGCCAGGGAGAACACTGAAGCTTTCTTT
>NA|NA|TRBV30|TRBJ1-5
CAWSPIQEGQPQHF
TGTGCCTGGAGTCCCATACAGGAAGGTCAGCCCCAGCATTTT
>few|NA|TRBV7-9|TRBJ1-2
CASSPPSGLGYGYTF
TGTGCCAGCAGCCCCCCCTCAGGGTTGGGCTATGGCTACACCTTC
>NA|NA|TRBV5-1|TRBJ1-4
CASSPPGGEEKLFF
TGCGCCAGCAGCCCCCCCGGCGGAGAGGAAAAACTGTTTTTT
>NA|NA|TRBV6-5|TRBJ1-5
CASRVDRGAQPQHF
TGTGCCAGCAGGGTGGATCGGGGGGCCCAGCCCCAGCATTTT
>NA|NA|TRBV13|TRBJ2-7
CASSPRAEPSYEQYF
TGTGCCAGCAGCCCCCGAGCAGAGCCTTCCTACGAGCAGTACTTC
>NA|NA|TRBV6-4|TRBJ2-1
CVPPQFGQFF
TGTGTCCCCCCTCAATTTGGGCAGTTCTTC
>NA|TRBD1|TRBV6-5|TRBJ2-7
CASSLDGTVLYEQYF
TGTGCCAGCAGCCTGGATGGGACAGTCCTTTACGAGCAGTACTTC
>NA|NA|TRBV28|TRBJ1-1
CASSLGDRSEAFF
TGTGCCAGCAGTTTGGGTGATAGGAGTGAAGCTTTCTTT
>NA|NA|TRBV11-2|TRBJ2-7
CASSLVDRGEQYF
TGTGCCAGCAGCTTAGTGGACCGAGGCGAGCAGTACTTC
>NA|NA|TRBV27|TRBJ1-6
CASSLGTGVNSPLHF
TGTGCCAGCAGTTTAGGAACAGGAGTCAATTCACCCCTCCACTTT
>NA|TRBD1|TRBV28|TRBJ1-1
CASSVGRDRPRPAFF
TGTGCCAGCAGTGTAGGACGGGACAGGCCCCGGCCAGCTTTCTTT
>NA|TRBD1|TRBV5-1|TRBJ2-2
CASSSGQGFDTGELFF
TGCGCCAGCAGCTCCGGACAGGGGTTCGACACCGGGGAGCTGTTTTTT
>NA|NA|TRBV7-2|TRBJ2-1
CASSKPPLARNEQFF
TGTGCCAGCAGCAAACCCCCCCTAGCCAGGAATGAGCAGTTCTTC
>NA|NA|TRBV5-1|TRBJ2-2
CASSLKDTGVDGELFF
TGCGCCAGCAGCTTGAAGGATACGGGAGTGGACGGGGAGCTGTTTTTT
>NA|TRBD1|TRBV28|TRBJ2-1
CASSLYGQVNEQFF
TGTGCCAGCAGTTTATACGGACAGGTCAATGAGCAGTTCTTC
>NA|TRBD1|TRBV27|TRBJ2-2
CASRDRGLTGELFF
TGTGCCAGCAGGGACAGGGGGCTCACCGGGGAGCTGTTTTTT
>NA|NA|TRBV6-1|TRBJ1-5
CASSEGTGRNQPQHF
TGTGCCAGCAGTGAAGGAACAGGGCGCAATCAGCCCCAGCATTTT
>NA|TRBD1|TRBV6-1|TRBJ1-6
CASSGQGQMNSPLHF
TGTGCCAGCAGTGGCCAGGGACAGATGAATTCACCCCTCCACTTT
>NA|TRBD2|TRBV4-1|TRBJ2-2
CASSQGTSGSLGTGELFF
TGCGCCAGCAGCCAAGGGACTAGCGGGAGTCTCGGCACCGGGGAGCTGTTTTTT
>NA|TRBD1|TRBV9|TRBJ1-5
CASSVSGGQGQPQHF
TGTGCCAGCAGCGTATCGGGGGGACAGGGTCAGCCCCAGCATTTT
>NA|NA|TRBV11-2|TRBJ2-7
CASSLNGGRDSEQYF
TGTGCCAGCAGCTTAAACGGGGGGCGGGACTCCGAGCAGTACTTC
>NA|NA|TRBV7-9|TRBJ2-7
CASSLEYGVAYEQYF
TGTGCCAGCAGCTTAGAATACGGGGTAGCCTACGAGCAGTACTTC
>NA|NA|TRBV5-1|TRBJ2-7
CASRRENYEQYF
TGCGCCAGCCGTAGGGAAAACTACGAGCAGTACTTC
>NA|TRBD2|TRBV6-5|TRBJ2-1
CASSYSGLAGVYEQFF
TGTGCCAGCAGTTACTCGGGACTAGCGGGAGTCTATGAGCAGTTCTTC
>NA|TRBD1|TRBV11-3|TRBJ2-2
CASSLGQGDNTGELFF
TGTGCCAGCAGCCTCGGACAGGGGGACAACACCGGGGAGCTGTTTTTT
>NA|NA|TRBV6-1|TRBJ1-4
CASSEGTLGEKLFF
TGTGCCAGCAGTGAAGGGACTTTGGGAGAAAAACTGTTTTTT
>NA|TRBD1|TRBV7-2|TRBJ2-1
CASSLKGTAIAEQFF
TGTGCCAGCAGCTTAAAGGGGACAGCTATCGCGGAGCAGTTCTTC
>NA|NA|TRBV2|TRBJ1-4
CASSVEGNEKLFF
TGTGCCAGCAGTGTGGAGGGCAATGAAAAACTGTTTTTT
>once|NA|TRBV18|TRBJ1-5
CASSKTGLSNQPQHF
TGTGCCAGCTCAAAAACAGGGCTGAGCAATCAGCCCCAGCATTTT
>NA|TRBD2|TRBV13|TRBJ2-7
CASSRARRTSGGNPGYF
TGTGCCAGCAGCCGAGCCCGCCGGACTAGCGGGGGGAATCCTGGGTACTTC
>NA|NA|TRBV7-3|TRBJ2-5
CASSVQGGETQYF
TGTGCCAGCAGCGTACAGGGCGGAGAGACCCAGTACTTC
>NA|NA|TRBV4-2|TRBJ2-6
CASSQEPRFVGTGANVLTF
TGTGCCAGCAGCCAAGAACCCCGCTTTGTAGGAACTGGGGCCAACGTCCTGACTTTC
>NA|TRBD2|TRBV5-1|TRBJ2-5
CASTPGTTQETQYF
TGCGCCAGCACCCCCGGGACTACTCAAGAGACCCAGTACTTC
>once|NA|TRBV28|TRBJ1-2
CAVQNRVDYGYTF
TGTGCCGTACAGAACAGGGTAGACTATGGCTACACCTTC
>NA|TRBD1|TRBV28|TRBJ1-1
CASRGGPGTEAFF
TGTGCCAGTAGAGGGGGCCCGGGGACTGAAGCTTTCTTT
>NA|TRBD2|TRBV6-5|TRBJ2-5
CASRPPGTSKETQYF
TGTGCCAGCAGGCCCCCTGGGACTAGCAAAGAGACCCAGTACTTC
>NA|TRBD2|TRBV28|TRBJ2-7
CASSLSGRVREQYF
TGTGCCAGCAGTTTATCGGGGAGGGTGCGGGAGCAGTACTTC
>NA|NA|TRBV27|TRBJ1-2
CASSSGGGYGYTF
TGTGCCAGCAGTTCCGGGGGGGGCTATGGCTACACCTTC
>NA|NA|TRBV7-2|TRBJ2-2
CASNTGPGELFF
TGTGCCAGCAACACTGGACCCGGGGAGCTGTTTTTT